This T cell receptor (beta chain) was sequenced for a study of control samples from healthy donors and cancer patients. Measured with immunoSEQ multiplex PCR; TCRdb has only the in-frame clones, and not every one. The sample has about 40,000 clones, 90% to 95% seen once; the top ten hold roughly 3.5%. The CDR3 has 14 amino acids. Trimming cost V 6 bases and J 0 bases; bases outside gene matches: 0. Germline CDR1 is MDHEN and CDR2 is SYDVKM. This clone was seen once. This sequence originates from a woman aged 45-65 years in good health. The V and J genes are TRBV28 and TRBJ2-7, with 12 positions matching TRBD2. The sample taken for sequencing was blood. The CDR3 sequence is CASRTSGGSYEQYF. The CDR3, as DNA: TGTGCCAGCAGGACTAGCGGGGGCTCCTACGAGCAGTACTTC.